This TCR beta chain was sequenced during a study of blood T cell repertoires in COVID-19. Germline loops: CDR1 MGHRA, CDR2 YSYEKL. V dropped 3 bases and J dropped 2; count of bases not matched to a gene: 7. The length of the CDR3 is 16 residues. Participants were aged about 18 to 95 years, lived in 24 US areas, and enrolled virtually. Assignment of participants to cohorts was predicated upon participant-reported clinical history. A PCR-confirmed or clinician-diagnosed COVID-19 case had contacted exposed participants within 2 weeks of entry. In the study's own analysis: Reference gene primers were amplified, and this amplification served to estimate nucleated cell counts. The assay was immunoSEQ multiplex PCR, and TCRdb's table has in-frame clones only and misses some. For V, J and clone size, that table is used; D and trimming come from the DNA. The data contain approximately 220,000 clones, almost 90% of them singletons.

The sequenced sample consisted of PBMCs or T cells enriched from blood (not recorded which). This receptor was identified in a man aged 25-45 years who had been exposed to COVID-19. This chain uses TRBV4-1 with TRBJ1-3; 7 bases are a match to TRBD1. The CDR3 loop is CASSHRQGLAGNTIYF. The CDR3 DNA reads TGCGCCAGCAGCCACAGACAGGGATTAGCTGGAAACACCATATATTTT.